The source of this T cell receptor (beta chain) is a study of blood T cell repertoires in COVID-19. Study summary: The analysed material was cDNA or gDNA that came from T cells, B-cell-depleted T cells, or PBMCs.

The protocol was immunoSEQ multiplex PCR, while the TCRdb copy is restricted to in-frame clones and leaves out a portion. The repertoire consists of about 97,000 clones, with 87% occurring once and the leading ten covering just under 20%. The CDR3 has 15 amino acids. This clonotype was sampled from a human donor in a cohort sampled during active COVID-19. The genes are TRBV21-1 and TRBJ1-1; the D call in the table, TRBD1, was not verified against the DNA. TRBV21-1 has pseudogene status. The material sequenced was peripheral blood. The CDR3 spells CASSRKRTGAAEAFF. In DNA, the CDR3 is TGTGCCAGCAGTAGAAAACGGACAGGGGCAGCTGAAGCTTTCTTT.